This T cell receptor (beta chain) comes out of a study of blood T cell repertoires in COVID-19. Turning to the study itself: Spain, Italy and the United States supplied samples that represented acute and convalescent COVID-19. The analysed material was cDNA or gDNA that came from T cells, B-cell-depleted T cells, or PBMCs.

Only in-frame clones appear in the TCRdb table, and some are missing; sequencing was by immunoSEQ multiplex PCR. The sample holds more than 130,000 clones; 80% to 90% are singletons and the top ten take 3.5% to 5.5%. Germline V CDR1 and CDR2: SEHNR, FQNEAQ (reference sequence). CDR3 length: 17 amino acids. V was pared by 7 bases and J by 8 bases, with 27 bases between. This clonotype originated in a middle-aged woman with acute or convalescent COVID-19. This chain links TRBV7-9 with TRBJ2-1; perhaps TRBD2 as D (8 bases). Sequences were obtained from peripheral blood. The CDR3 sequence is CASTPRGDGTSTHEQFF. Here the CDR3 DNA reads TGTGCCAGCACCCCCAGGGGGGACGGGACTAGTACCCATGAGCAGTTCTTC.